These 13 T cell receptor beta chains originate from one sample sequenced in a study of T cell changes during pregnancy in multiple sclerosis. Sequenced by immunoSEQ multiplex PCR; TCRdb stores in-frame clones only, minus some. The sample records approximately 59,000 clones, more than 75% being singletons. Sequenced here: peripheral blood, sampled in the third trimester of pregnancy. These receptors originate from a female donor in good health, enrolled as a control in a pregnancy study.

The chain carries TRBV13 and TRBJ2-5, with D uncertain. The germline gives CDR1 PRHDT, CDR2 FYEKMQ (reference sequence). The CDR3 totals 16 residues. V lost 1 base to trimming and J lost 0 bases, with 12 bases between them. DNA of the CDR3: TGTGCCAGCAGCTTAGCACACCTAGACTACCAAGAGACCCAGTACTTC. Translated, it gives CASSLAHLDYQETQYF.

The chain uses TRBV28 and TRBJ2-1, with D possibly TRBD1 on 8 matching bases. The length of the CDR3 is 14 residues. The V end lost 11 bases, the J end lost 4 bases, and 18 bases lay between the germline ends. Per germline, CDR1 MDHEN and CDR2 SYDVKM. As DNA, the CDR3 is TGTGCCTCCAGGGGGCGGGGGTCATACAATGAGCAGTTCTTC. Protein: CASRGRGSYNEQFF.

The V and J genes are TRBV5-1 and TRBJ1-5; the match to TRBD1 covers 10 bases. The CDR3 totals 13 residues. From germline, CDR1 is SGHRS and CDR2 YFSETQ. V was clipped by 4 bases and J by 7 bases; unmatched bases: 2. CDR3 loop: CASSRDRGQPQHF. The CDR3 bases are TGCGCCAGCAGCCGGGACAGGGGACAGCCCCAGCATTTT.

DNA of the CDR3: TGTGCCAGCAGCTTACTTGGGGGGGGGACAGATACGCAGTATTTT. Protein: CASSLLGGGTDTQYF. The chain joins TRBV7-9 to TRBJ2-3; TRBD2 matches 7 bases. Unmatched junction bases numbered 5, after V lost 2 bases and J lost 3 bases. The CDR3 extends over 15 amino acids. The germline V gene has CDR1 SEHNR and CDR2 FQNEAQ (reference sequence).

Notes on this clone: The germline gene is not matched at one end of the junction; a read error may be the cause. The chain couples TRBV19 to TRBJ2-3; 10 bases are shared with TRBD1. The germline CDR1 and CDR2 sequences are LNHDA and SQIVND (reference sequence). This CDR3 comprises 12 residues. The CDR3 reads CASSNRQGAKDF. The CDR3 DNA follows: TGTGCCAGTAGTAATCGACAGGGGGCGAAGGATTTT. The full variable domain, rest sourced from reference TRBV19 and TRBJ2-3, is DGGITQSPKYLFRKEGQNVTLSCEQNLNHDAMYWYRQDPGQGLRLIYYSQIVNDFQKGDIAEGYSVSREKKESFPLTVTSAQKNPTAFYLCASSNRQGAKDFGPGTRLTVL.

This sequence joins TRBV19 and TRBJ1-5; maybe TRBD1 (6 bases). V shed 2 bases and J shed 1 base, with 12 bases lying between them. The CDR3 extends over 16 amino acids. The V gene's germline CDR1 is LNHDA and CDR2 SQIVND (reference sequence). CDR3 loop: CASSIKAGTSNQPQHF. The CDR3 bases are TGTGCCAGTAGTATAAAGGCAGGGACAAGCAATCAGCCCCAGCATTTT.

The chain recombines TRBV5-5 with TRBJ1-5; no reliable D call. V gave up 3 bases and J gave up 2 bases, with 12 bases separating them. The CDR3 spans 15 residues. Germline V gene data show CDR1 as SGHKS and CDR2 as YYEKEE (reference sequence). CDR3: CASSSLVVGNQPQHF. Here the CDR3 DNA reads TGTGCCAGCAGCTCGCTAGTAGTCGGCAATCAGCCCCAGCATTTT.

The genes are TRBV28 and TRBJ1-1; possible D gene TRBD1, 5 bases. Between the trimmed V and J ends, which lost 5 bases and 3 bases, there was a span of 22 bases. Germline V CDR1 and CDR2: MDHEN, SYDVKM. The CDR3 consists of 17 residues. CDR3 sequence (DNA): TGTGCCAGCAGTCCCTGGCGGAGGGCTAAAGGGGACACTGAAGCTTTCTTT. It is translated as CASSPWRRAKGDTEAFF.

The chain uses TRBV10-3 and TRBJ1-5, with D possibly matching TRBD1 (5 bases). Germline assignment: CDR1 ENHRY and CDR2 SYGVKD. V was pared by 10 bases and J by 0 bases, with 13 bases between. The length of the CDR3 is 14 residues. For the CDR3, the DNA is TGTGCCACCTCGACAGATTATAGCAATCAGCCCCAGCATTTT. Amino acids: CATSTDYSNQPQHF.

This clone was picked up one time. J is TRBJ1-2 and V is TRBV27, with 7 bases aligning to TRBD1. V lost 3 bases to trimming and J lost 8 bases; unmatched junction nucleotides: 9. Germline V gives CDR1 MNHEY, CDR2 SMNVEV (reference sequence). The CDR3 length is 14 residues. The DNA of the CDR3 is TGTGCCAGCAGTTTGGAGGGGGCAGGGGACGGCTACACCTTC. Translating gives CASSLEGAGDGYTF.

The DNA for the CDR3 is TGTGCCAGCAGTGACTCTAGCGGGGGGGCCAATGAGCAGTTCTTC. Protein product: CASSDSSGGANEQFF. The V and J genes are TRBV6-4 and TRBJ2-1; 11 bases align to TRBD2. Germline CDR1 is MRHNA and CDR2 is SNTAGT. V lost 0 bases, J lost 6 bases, and 1 base stayed unmatched. This CDR3 has 15 amino acids.

CDR3 sequence reads: CASSPGRDSVYEQYF. CDR3 bases: TGTGCCAGCAGCCCCGGGAGGGACAGTGTCTACGAGCAGTACTTC. This chain uses TRBV9 with TRBJ2-7, with a tentative D call TRBD2 (8 bases). Germline V gene sequence: CDR1 SGDLS, CDR2 YYNGEE. The CDR3 is 15 amino acids. Trimming took 4 bases from V and 3 from J, leaving 17 bases between them.

The chain carries TRBV29-1 and TRBJ2-3; the match to TRBD2 covers 9 bases. The CDR3 spans 15 residues. Germline V gene lookup returns CDR1 SQVTM and CDR2 ANQGSEA. Unmatched junction bases numbered 12, after V lost 5 bases and J lost 6 bases. CDR3 bases: TGCAGCGTTTCAAGCCCTAGCGGGGTTGGGGATACGCAGTATTTT. It yields the protein CSVSSPSGVGDTQYF.